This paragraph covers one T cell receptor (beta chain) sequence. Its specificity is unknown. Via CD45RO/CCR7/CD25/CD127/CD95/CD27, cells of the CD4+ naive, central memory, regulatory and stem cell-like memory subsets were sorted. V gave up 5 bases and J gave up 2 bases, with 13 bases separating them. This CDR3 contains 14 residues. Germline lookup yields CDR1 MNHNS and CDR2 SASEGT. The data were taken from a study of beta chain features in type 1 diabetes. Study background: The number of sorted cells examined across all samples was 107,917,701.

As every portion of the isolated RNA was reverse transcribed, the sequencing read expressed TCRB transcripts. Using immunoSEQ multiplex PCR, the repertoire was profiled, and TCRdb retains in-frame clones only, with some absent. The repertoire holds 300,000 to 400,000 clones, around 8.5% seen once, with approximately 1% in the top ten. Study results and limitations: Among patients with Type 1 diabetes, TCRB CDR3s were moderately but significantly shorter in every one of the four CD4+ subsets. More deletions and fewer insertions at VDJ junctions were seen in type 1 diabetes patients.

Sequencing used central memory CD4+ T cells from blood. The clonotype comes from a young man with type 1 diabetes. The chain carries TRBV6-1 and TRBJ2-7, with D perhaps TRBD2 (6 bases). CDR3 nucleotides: TGTGCCAGCAGTTTGCTGGGACTGCCCTACGAGCAGTACTTC. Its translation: CASSLLGLPYEQYF.